What follows describes a single TCR beta chain. This specimen belongs to a study of siplizumab effects on memory and regulatory T cells. Here immunoSEQ multiplex PCR was the method, and the copy in TCRdb shows in-frame clones only, minus some. In the table there are tens of thousands of clones, roughly 90% of which are singletons. V was trimmed by 1 base and J by 7 bases, leaving 17 bases between them. This CDR3 is built from 16 residues. Germline assignment: CDR1 SGHTA and CDR2 FQGNSA. The V gene is TRBV7-2, the J gene TRBJ1-3; no firm D call. Sequencing input: Tregs sorted from blood. This clonotype originated in a human donor in good health. The CDR3 nucleotides are TGTGCCAGCAGCTTAGGTGCCAGGTCGGCGGGGAACACCATATATTTT. Amino acid sequence: CASSLGARSAGNTIYF. Combining the CDR3 with reference TRBV7-2 and TRBJ1-3 gives the whole variable domain GAGVSQSPSNKVTEKGKDVELRCDPISGHTALYWYRQSLGQGLEFLIYFQGNSAPDKSGLPSDRFSAERTGGSVSTLTIQRTQQEDSAVYLCASSLGARSAGNTIYFGEGSWLTVV.